This T cell receptor beta chain came from a study of cytomegalovirus exposure and HLA in healthy donors. 60 Vbeta and 13 Jbeta primers were used in PCR. The data were produced by immunoSEQ multiplex PCR, yet TCRdb's version contains in-frame clones alone and is incomplete. This sample has roughly 130,000 clones, with 73% found just once. Whole-study findings and limits: No immune exposure information besides CMV serostatus was available.

As concerns this clone: What it binds is not known.

Germline V gene lookup returns CDR1 MNHNY and CDR2 SVGAGI (reference sequence). V lost 2 bases and J 3 bases, leaving 14 bases between the germline ends. The CDR3 has 15 amino acids. This clonotype originated in a woman aged 40-49 years in good health and CMV-seronegative. The sample was PBMCs. The chain links TRBV6-6 to TRBJ2-7; D perhaps matches TRBD1 (5 bases). The chain's CDR3 is CASSYDQGFRYEQYV. The CDR3 nucleotides are TGTGCCAGCAGTTACGATCAGGGTTTCCGCTACGAGCAGTACGTC.